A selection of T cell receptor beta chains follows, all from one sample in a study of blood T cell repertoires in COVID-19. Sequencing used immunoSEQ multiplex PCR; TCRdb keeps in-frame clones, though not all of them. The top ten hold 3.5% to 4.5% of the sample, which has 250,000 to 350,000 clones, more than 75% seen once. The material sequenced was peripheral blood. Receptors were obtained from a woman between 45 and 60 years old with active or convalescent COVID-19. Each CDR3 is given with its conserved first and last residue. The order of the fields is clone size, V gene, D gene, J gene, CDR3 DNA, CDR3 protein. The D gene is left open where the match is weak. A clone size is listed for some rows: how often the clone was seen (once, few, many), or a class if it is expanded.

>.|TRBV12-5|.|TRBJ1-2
TGTGCTAGTGGTTCAGACAGCCTCTATGGCTACACCTTC
CASGSDSLYGYTF
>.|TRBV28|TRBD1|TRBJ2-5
TGTGCCAGCAGGGACAGGGGGCGGGTTGAGACCCAGTACTTC
CASRDRGRVETQYF
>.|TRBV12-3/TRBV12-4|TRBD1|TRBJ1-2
TGTGCCAGCAGTCAGGACAGGAGCACGGGCTACACCTTC
CASSQDRSTGYTF
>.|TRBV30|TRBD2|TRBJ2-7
TGTGCCTGGAGTGGGGGGGGGTACTACGAGCAGTACTTC
CAWSGGGYYEQYF
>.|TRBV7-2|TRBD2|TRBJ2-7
TGTGCCAGCAGCTTAGGGTATCTGCGGGAGGGCCTATCCGAGCAGTACTTC
CASSLGYLREGLSEQYF
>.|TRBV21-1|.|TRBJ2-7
TGTGCCAGCAGCAAAGAAAACGAGCGGGGGTCCCGCTACGAGCAGTACTTC
CASSKENERGSRYEQYF
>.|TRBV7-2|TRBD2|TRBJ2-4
TGTGCCAGCAGCTCAAAAGGACTAGCGGGAGGGTTAGCCAAAAACATTCAGTACTTC
CASSSKGLAGGLAKNIQYF
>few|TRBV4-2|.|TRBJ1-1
TGTGCCAGCAGCCAAGCGGCGGGATTTGAAGCTTTCTTT
CASSQAAGFEAFF
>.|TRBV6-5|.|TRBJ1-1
TGTGCCAGCAGGCCGGGGGTTCTGGCTTTCTTT
CASRPGVLAFF
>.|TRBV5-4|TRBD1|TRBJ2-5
TGTGCCAGCAGCTTGGATCCGGGACAGCCTCAAGAGACCCAGTACTTC
CASSLDPGQPQETQYF
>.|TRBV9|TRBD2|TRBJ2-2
TGTGCCAGCAGCGTAACCGGGACTAGCGGTACCGGGGAGCTGTTTTTT
CASSVTGTSGTGELFF
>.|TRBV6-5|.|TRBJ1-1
TGTGCCAGCAGCCCCAGGGTTGACACTGAAGCTTTCTTT
CASSPRVDTEAFF
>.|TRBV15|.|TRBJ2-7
TGTGCCACCAGCAGAGGCCTAGCTGGCTCCTACGAGCAGTACTTC
CATSRGLAGSYEQYF
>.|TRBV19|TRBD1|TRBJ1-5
TGTGCCAGTAGTATCGACGACAGGGGGCCCCCAACTACCGATCGGCCCCAGCATTTT
CASSIDDRGPPTTDRPQHF
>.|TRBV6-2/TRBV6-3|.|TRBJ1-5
TGTGCCAGCAGTCGTCAATATTTTCAGGGTAGCAATCAGCCCCAGCATTTT
CASSRQYFQGSNQPQHF
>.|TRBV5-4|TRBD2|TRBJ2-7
TGTGCCAGCAGCCCCGGGACTAGCCTCTCCTACGAGCAGTACTTC
CASSPGTSLSYEQYF
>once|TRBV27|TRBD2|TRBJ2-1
TGTGCCAGCAGCTATGGGACTAGCGGTGACAATGAGCAGTTCTTC
CASSYGTSGDNEQFF
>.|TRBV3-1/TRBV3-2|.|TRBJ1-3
TGTGCCAGCAGCCTGGGGGCGGCTGGAAACACCATATATTTT
CASSLGAAGNTIYF
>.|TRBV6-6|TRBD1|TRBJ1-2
TGTGCCAGCAGCCGCCAGGGGGAAGGAGAAGGAGGCTACACCTTC
CASSRQGEGEGGYTF
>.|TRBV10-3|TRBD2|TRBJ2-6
TGTGCCATCAGTGAGTCGAATCGGGGGGCTGGGGCCAACGTCCTGACTTTC
CAISESNRGAGANVLTF
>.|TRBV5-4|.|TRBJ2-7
TGTGCCAGCAGCAATCAGACAGCTTACGAGCAGTACTTC
CASSNQTAYEQYF
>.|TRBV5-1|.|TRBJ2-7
TGCGCCAGCAGCTTTAGGGGCGAGCAGTACTTC
CASSFRGEQYF
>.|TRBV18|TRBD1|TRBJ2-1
TGTGCCAGCTCATTGACAGGGGTCTACAATGAGCAGTTCTTC
CASSLTGVYNEQFF
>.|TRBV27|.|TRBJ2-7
TGTGCCAGCAGTTCGACCCTACTAGCTGTTTACTACGAGCAGTACTTC
CASSSTLLAVYYEQYF
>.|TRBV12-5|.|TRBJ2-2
TGTGCTAGTGGAACCCTCAGGGTGCCGAACACCGGGGAGCTGTTTTTT
CASGTLRVPNTGELFF
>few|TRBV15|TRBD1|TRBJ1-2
TGTGCCACCAGCAGAGGACAGGGGGCCATGTACGGCTACACCTTC
CATSRGQGAMYGYTF
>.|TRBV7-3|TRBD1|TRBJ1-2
TGTGCCAGCAGCTCACCCCAACCGGGACAGGGGAGATTCGGCTACACCTTC
CASSSPQPGQGRFGYTF
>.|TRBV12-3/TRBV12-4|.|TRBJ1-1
TGTGCCAGCAGGCGCGGTTACACTGAAGCTTTCTTT
CASRRGYTEAFF
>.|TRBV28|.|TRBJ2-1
TGTGCCAGCAGTTCGCCAGAAAGCGGAGACTCCTACAATGAGCAGTTCTTC
CASSSPESGDSYNEQFF
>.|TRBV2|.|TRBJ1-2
TGTGCCAGCAGGTCACAGGACAACTATGGCTACACCTTC
CASRSQDNYGYTF
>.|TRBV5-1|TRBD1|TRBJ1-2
TGCGCCAGCAGTGGAGGGGGCGGCTACACCTTC
CASSGGGGYTF
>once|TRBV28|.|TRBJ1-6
TGTGCCAGCTACGGGGGGGCGAGTAATTCACCCCTCCACTTT
CASYGGASNSPLHF
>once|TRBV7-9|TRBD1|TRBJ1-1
TGTGCCAGCAGCTTAGGCAGGGGGCGTACTGAAGCTTTCTTT
CASSLGRGRTEAFF
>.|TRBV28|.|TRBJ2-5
TGTGCCAGCAGTTCCCGACAGCACTTTCAAGAGACCCAGTACTTC
CASSSRQHFQETQYF
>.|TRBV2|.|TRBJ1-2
TGTGCCAGCAGTGAATCCTTCGCAGGTTTCACCTTC
CASSESFAGFTF
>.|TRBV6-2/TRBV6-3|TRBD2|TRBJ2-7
TGTGCCAGCAGCCCGGCGCTAGCGGGGATCTACGAGCAGTACTTC
CASSPALAGIYEQYF
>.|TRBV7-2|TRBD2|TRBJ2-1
TGTGCCAGCAGCCTCGGCAGTAGCGGGAGCGCGGACAATGAGCAGTTCTTC
CASSLGSSGSADNEQFF
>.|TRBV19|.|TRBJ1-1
TGTGCCAGTAGAGAGAGGAACACTGAAGCTTTCTTT
CASRERNTEAFF
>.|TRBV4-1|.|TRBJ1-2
TGCGCCAGCAGCCAAGTCTGGGCGGGCTACACCTTC
CASSQVWAGYTF
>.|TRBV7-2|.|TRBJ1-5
TGTGCCAGCAGCTTAGTAGGAGGCAATCAGCCCCAGCATTTT
CASSLVGGNQPQHF
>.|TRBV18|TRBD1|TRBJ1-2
TGTGCCAGCTCTCCGGATATGGACAGGAGACACTCATCAAACTATGGCTACACCTTC
CASSPDMDRRHSSNYGYTF
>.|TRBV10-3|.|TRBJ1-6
TGTGCCACCGGAGATGGAGCTTCACCCCTCCACTTT
CATGDGASPLHF
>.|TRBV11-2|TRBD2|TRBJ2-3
TGTGCCAGCAGCTTAGTGGTAGGGCGGGGGGCCTGGACAGATACGCAGTATTTT
CASSLVVGRGAWTDTQYF
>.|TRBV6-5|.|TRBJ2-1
TGTGCCAGCAGTTACGGGAGGGGGACCTACAATGAGCAGTTCTTC
CASSYGRGTYNEQFF
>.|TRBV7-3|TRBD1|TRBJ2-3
TGTGCCAGCAGCTTACAGGGGGCAATTGGAGATACGCAGTATTTT
CASSLQGAIGDTQYF
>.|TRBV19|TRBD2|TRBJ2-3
TGTGCCAGTAGTACAATCCGACTAGCGCCCCGGGATACGCAGTATTTT
CASSTIRLAPRDTQYF